The sequence of this T cell receptor (beta chain) was determined in a study of blood T cell repertoires in COVID-19. Study information: Acute and convalescent COVID-19 samples came from the United States, Italy and Spain. PBMCs, B-cell-depleted T cells, or T cells provided the cDNA or gDNA that made up the material.

As handled by the study authors: Estimation of nucleated cell counts relied on the amplification of reference gene primers. TCRdb's table, derived via immunoSEQ multiplex PCR, lists solely in-frame clones and lacks some. The V and J calls and clone size are taken from that table; D and trimming were inferred from the DNA. The repertoire has some 260,000 clones, around 83% of them found once; the top ten carry 8.9%. This clone appeared a single time. The specimen was peripheral blood. The source of this sequence is a man at least 80 years old with acute or convalescent COVID-19.

The CDR3 DNA follows: TGTGCCAGCAGCTCCGGGACAGAAAGCACCGGGGAGCTGTTTTTT. This translates into CASSSGTESTGELFF. The rearrangement links TRBV5-4 to TRBJ2-2; 7 bases are shared with TRBD1. CDR1 is SGHNT, CDR2 YYREEE, per germline (reference sequence). The CDR3 runs 15 residues. With 3 bases clipped from V and 4 bases from J, the junction kept 6 bases outside the gene matches.